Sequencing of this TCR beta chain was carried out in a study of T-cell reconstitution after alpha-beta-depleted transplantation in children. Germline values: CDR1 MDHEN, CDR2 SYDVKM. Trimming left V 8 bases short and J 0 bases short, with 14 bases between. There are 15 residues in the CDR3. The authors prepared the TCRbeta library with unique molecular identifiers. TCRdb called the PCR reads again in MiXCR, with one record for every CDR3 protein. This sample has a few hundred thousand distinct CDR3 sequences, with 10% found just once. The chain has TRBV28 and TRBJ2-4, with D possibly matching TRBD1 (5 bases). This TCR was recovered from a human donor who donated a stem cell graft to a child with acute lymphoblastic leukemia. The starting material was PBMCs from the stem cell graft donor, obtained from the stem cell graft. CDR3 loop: CASQDKGIAKNIQYF. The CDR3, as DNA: TGTGCCAGCCAGGACAAGGGTATAGCCAAAAACATTCAGTACTTC.